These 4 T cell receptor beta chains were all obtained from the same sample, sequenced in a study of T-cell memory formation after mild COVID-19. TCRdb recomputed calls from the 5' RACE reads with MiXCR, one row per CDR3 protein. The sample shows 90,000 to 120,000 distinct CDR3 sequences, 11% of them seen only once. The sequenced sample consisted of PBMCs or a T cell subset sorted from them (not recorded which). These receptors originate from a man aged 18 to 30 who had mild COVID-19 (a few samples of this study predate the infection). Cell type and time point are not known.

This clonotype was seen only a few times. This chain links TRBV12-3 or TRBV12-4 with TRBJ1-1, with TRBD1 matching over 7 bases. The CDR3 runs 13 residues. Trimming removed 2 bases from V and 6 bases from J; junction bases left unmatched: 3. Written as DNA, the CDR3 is TGTGCCAGCAGTTTATCGGGACAGTCTGAAGCTTTCTTT. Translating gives CASSLSGQSEAFF.

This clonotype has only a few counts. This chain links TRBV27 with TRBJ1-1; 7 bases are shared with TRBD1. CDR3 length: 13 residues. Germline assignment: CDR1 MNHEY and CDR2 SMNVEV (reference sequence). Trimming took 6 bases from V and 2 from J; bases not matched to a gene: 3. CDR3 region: CASRYRGNTEAFF. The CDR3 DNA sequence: TGTGCCAGCAGGTACAGGGGAAACACTGAAGCTTTCTTT.

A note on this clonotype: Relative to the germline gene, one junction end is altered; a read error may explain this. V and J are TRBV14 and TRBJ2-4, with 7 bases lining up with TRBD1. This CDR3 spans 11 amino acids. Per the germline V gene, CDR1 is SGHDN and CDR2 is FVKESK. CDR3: CASSGTGVFFF. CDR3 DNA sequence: TGTGCCAGCAGCGGAACAGGGGTCTTTTTCTTC.

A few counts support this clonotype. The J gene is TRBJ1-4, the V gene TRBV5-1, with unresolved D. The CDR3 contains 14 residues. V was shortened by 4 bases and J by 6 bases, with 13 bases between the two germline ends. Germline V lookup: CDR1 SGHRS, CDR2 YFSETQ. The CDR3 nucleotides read TGCGCCAGCAGCAAGGGCGTTCTGGATGAAAAACTGTTTTTT. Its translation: CASSKGVLDEKLFF.